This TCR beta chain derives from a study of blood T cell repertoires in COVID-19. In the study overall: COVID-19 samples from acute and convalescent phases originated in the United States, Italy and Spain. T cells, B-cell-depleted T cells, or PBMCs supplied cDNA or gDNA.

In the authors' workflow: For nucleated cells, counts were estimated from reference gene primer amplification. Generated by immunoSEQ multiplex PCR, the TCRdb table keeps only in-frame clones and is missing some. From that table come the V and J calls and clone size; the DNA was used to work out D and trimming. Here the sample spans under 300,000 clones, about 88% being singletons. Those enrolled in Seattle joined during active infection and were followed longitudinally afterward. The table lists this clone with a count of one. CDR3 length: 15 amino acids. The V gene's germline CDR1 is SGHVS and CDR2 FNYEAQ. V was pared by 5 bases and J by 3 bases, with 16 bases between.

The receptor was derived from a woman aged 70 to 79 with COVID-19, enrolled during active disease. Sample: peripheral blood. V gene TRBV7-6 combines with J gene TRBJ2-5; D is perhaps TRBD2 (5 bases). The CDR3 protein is CASSLDFGIKETQYF. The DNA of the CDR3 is TGTGCCAGCAGCCTAGATTTCGGGATCAAAGAGACCCAGTACTTC. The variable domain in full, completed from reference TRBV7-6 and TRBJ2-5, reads GAGVSQSPRYKVTKRGQDVALRCDPISGHVSLYWYRQALGQGPEFLTYFNYEAQQDKSGLPNDRFSAERPEGSISTLTIQRTEQRDSAMYRCASSLDFGIKETQYFGPGTRLLVL.